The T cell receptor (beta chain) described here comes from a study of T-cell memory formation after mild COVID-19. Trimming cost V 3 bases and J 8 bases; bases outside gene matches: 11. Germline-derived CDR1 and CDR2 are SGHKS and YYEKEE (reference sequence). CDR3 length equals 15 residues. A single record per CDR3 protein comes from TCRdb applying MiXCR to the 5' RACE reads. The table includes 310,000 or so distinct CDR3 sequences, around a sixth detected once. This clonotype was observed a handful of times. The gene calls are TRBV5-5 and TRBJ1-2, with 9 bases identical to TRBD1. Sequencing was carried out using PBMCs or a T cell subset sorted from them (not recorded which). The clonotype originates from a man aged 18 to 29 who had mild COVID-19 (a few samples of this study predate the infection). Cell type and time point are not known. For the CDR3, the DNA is TGTGCCAGCAGCTCAACGGGGGGACAGGGCCACGGCTACACCTTC. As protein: CASSSTGGQGHGYTF. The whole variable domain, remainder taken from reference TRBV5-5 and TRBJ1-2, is DAGVTQSPTHLIKTRGQQVTLRCSPISGHKSVSWYQQVLGQGPQFIFQYYEKEERGRGNFPDRFSARQFPNYSSELNVNALLLGDSALYLCASSSTGGQGHGYTFGSGTRLTVV.